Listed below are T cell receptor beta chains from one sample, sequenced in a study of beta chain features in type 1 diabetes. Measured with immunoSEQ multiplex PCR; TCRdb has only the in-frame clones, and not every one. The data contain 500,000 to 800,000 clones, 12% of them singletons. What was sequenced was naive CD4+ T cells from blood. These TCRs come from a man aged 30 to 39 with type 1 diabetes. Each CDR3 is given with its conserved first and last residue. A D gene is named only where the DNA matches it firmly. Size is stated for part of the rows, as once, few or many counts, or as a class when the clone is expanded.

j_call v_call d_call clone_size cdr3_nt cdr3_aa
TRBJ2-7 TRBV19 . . TGTGCCAGTAGTGCCCAGGGTCCGGGCTACGAGCAGTACTTC CASSAQGPGYEQYF
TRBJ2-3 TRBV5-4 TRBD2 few TGTGCCAGCAGCCTTGCTTCACTAGCGGGGGCTAGCACAGATACGCAGTATTTT CASSLASLAGASTDTQYF
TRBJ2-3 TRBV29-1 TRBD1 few TGCAGCGCACCGACAGGGTTGGGGACAGATACGCAGTATTTT CSAPTGLGTDTQYF
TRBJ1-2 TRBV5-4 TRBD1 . TGTGCCAGCAGCGTACAGGGGAAGGATGGCTACACCTTC CASSVQGKDGYTF
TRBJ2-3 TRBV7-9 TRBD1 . TGTGCCAGCAGCCCGACAGGGCCGGATACGCAGTATTTT CASSPTGPDTQYF
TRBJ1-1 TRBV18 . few TGTGCCAGCTCACCACAAGGGGCGTCGAACACTGAAGCTTTCTTT CASSPQGASNTEAFF
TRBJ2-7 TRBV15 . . TGTGCCACCAGCAGAGAGCTGGGGGCGACCTACGAGCAGTACTTC CATSRELGATYEQYF
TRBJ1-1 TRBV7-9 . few TGTGCCAGCAGCACTAAATCACAGGGGAACACTGAAGCTTTCTTT CASSTKSQGNTEAFF
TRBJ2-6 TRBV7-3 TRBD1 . TGTGCCAGCAGCCGACAGGGGGCGCGGCTATCTGGGGCCAACGTCCTGACTTTC CASSRQGARLSGANVLTF
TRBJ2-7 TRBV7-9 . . TGTGCCAGCAGCTTAGGGGGTCAGAGCTCCTACGAGCAGTACTTC CASSLGGQSSYEQYF
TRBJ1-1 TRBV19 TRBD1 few TGTGCCAGTAGTACAGGGGGGAACACTGAAGCTTTCTTT CASSTGGNTEAFF
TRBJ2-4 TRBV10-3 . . TGTGCCATCAGTGAGGGGACACAAGACATTCAGTACTTC CAISEGTQDIQYF
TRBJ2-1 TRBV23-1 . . TGCGCCAGCAGTCGTTCGGCAGGGGCTTACAATGAGCAGTTCTTC CASSRSAGAYNEQFF
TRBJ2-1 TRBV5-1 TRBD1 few TGCGCCAGCAGCTTGGTGGGGACAGTATACAATGAGCAGTTCTTC CASSLVGTVYNEQFF
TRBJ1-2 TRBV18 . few TGTGCCAGCTCACCACCGGGAGAGGACGGCTACACCTTC CASSPPGEDGYTF
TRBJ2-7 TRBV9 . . TGTGCCAGCAGCGTACAAGGGGAATCCTACGAGCAGTACTTC CASSVQGESYEQYF
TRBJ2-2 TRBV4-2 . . TGTGCCAGCAGCCAAATGAACAGGGACACCGGGGAGCTGTTTTTT CASSQMNRDTGELFF
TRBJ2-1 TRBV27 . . TGTGCCAGCAGTTTCAGGGTCCCGTTGGGACATGAGCAGTTCTTC CASSFRVPLGHEQFF
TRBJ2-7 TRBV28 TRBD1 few TGTGCCAGCAGTCCTCACCCGGGACAGAAGTCCTACGAGCAGTACTTC CASSPHPGQKSYEQYF
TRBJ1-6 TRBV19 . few TGTGCCAGTAGTAACCCTGGAAATTCACCCCTCCACTTT CASSNPGNSPLHF
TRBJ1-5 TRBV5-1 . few TGCGCCAGCAGCTTGGGGCAGCCCAATCAGCCCCAGCATTTT CASSLGQPNQPQHF
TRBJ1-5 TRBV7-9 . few TGTGCCAGCAGCTCTGAGGCGGTCCAGCATTTT CASSSEAVQHF
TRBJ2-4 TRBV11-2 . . TGTGCCAGCAGCTTAGTGGGAATAGCCAAAAACATTCAGTACTTC CASSLVGIAKNIQYF
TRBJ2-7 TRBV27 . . TGTGCCAGCAGCCTAGACCCGGGACGGGAGAGGCACGAGCAGTACTTC CASSLDPGRERHEQYF
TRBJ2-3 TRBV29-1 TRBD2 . TGCAGCGTTGCGCACGGAGCGGGGGTCTCAGATACGCAGTATTTT CSVAHGAGVSDTQYF
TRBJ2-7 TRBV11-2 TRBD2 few TGTGCCAGCCTCCCGGGGGGCTCCTACGAGCAGTACTTC CASLPGGSYEQYF
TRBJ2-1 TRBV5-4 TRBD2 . TGTGCCAGCAGCTTGGGGACTAGAGTTGGCAATGAGCAGTTCTTC CASSLGTRVGNEQFF
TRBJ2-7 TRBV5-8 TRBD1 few TGTGCCAGCAGGAAGACAGGGAACTACGAGCAGTACTTC CASRKTGNYEQYF